These 8 T cell receptor beta chains originate from one sample sequenced in a study of identifying expanded T cells in peripheral blood. Clones were read by immunoSEQ multiplex PCR, and TCRdb kept only the in-frame ones, dropping some. The sample holds tens of thousands of clones; 87% are singletons and the top ten take around 4.6%. Specimen: blood. These TCRs come from a person aged 18 to 75 in good health.

V gene TRBV5-4 combines with J gene TRBJ2-7; perhaps TRBD2 as D (5 bases). The CDR3 covers 13 residues. Germline CDR1 is SGHNT and CDR2 is YYREEE (reference sequence). V dropped 2 bases and J dropped 6 bases, with 12 bases sitting between them. CDR3 nucleotide sequence: TGTGCCAGCAGCTTCTCTGGGAGCACCGAGCAGTACTTC. It codes for CASSFSGSTEQYF.

This clone appeared once. This chain connects TRBV7-3 to TRBJ2-2; no clear D gene. V gave up 2 bases and J gave up 2 bases, with 6 bases separating them. CDR1 and CDR2 from the germline V gene are SGHTA and FQGTGA. The CDR3 totals 14 residues. The chain's CDR3 is CASSLGSNTGELFF. CDR3 in DNA: TGTGCCAGCAGCTTAGGCTCAAACACCGGGGAGCTGTTTTTT.

This chain links TRBV10-3 with TRBJ2-6; D uncertain. Per the germline V gene, CDR1 is ENHRY and CDR2 is SYGVKD. V lost 0 bases to trimming and J lost 1 base, with 7 bases between them. The CDR3 has 16 amino acids. CDR3 region: CAISESGMSGANVLTF. CDR3 in DNA: TGTGCCATCAGTGAGTCGGGCATGTCTGGGGCCAACGTCCTGACTTTC.

The chain recombines TRBV6-1 with TRBJ2-7; 9 bases are a match to TRBD1. Germline V CDR1 and CDR2: MNHNS, SASEGT. V trimming: 6 bases; J trimming: 3 bases; junction bases outside the gene matches: 9. The CDR3 consists of 15 residues. The CDR3 nucleotides are TGTGCCAGCAGCTCAAGGGACAGGGCGCTCTACGAGCAGTACTTC. Protein: CASSSRDRALYEQYF.

The rearrangement uses TRBV5-4 and TRBJ1-4, with a tentative D call TRBD1 (5 bases). CDR1 is SGHNT and CDR2 is YYREEE in the germline V gene (reference sequence). With 3 bases removed from V and 8 bases from J, the gap between germline ends came to 14 bases. The CDR3 has 14 residues. This chain's CDR3 is CASSSLGDREKLFF. CDR3 DNA sequence: TGTGCCAGCAGCTCCCTCGGGGACCGGGAAAAACTGTTTTTT.

The V and J genes are TRBV18 and TRBJ2-7; D gene uncertain. From germline, CDR1 is KGHSH and CDR2 LQKENI. V dropped 2 bases and J dropped 2 bases, with 13 bases sitting between them. The CDR3 has 15 amino acids. In DNA, the CDR3 is TGTGCCAGCTCACCATCGAACACAGCGACCTACGAGCAGTACTTC. Encoded protein: CASSPSNTATYEQYF.

This clone came up a few times. V and J are TRBV11-2 and TRBJ1-5; TRBD1 agrees at 9 bases. CDR3 size: 14 residues. Trimming removed 4 bases from V and 4 bases from J; junction bases left unmatched: 2. In germline, CDR1 is SGHAT, CDR2 FQNNGV. The CDR3 here is CASSSGQGNQPQHF. For the CDR3, the DNA is TGTGCCAGCAGCTCCGGACAGGGGAATCAGCCCCAGCATTTT.

CDR3 residues: CAISETENTEAFF. The CDR3 coding sequence is TGTGCCATCAGTGAGACAGAGAACACTGAAGCTTTCTTT. This chain uses TRBV10-3 with TRBJ1-1; no definite D call. V gave up 2 bases and J gave up 1 base, with 5 bases separating them. CDR1 and CDR2 (germline): ENHRY, SYGVKD. CDR3 length: 13 residues.